Each of the 16 T cell receptor beta chains below was sequenced from the same sample in a study of blood T cell repertoires in COVID-19. Method: immunoSEQ multiplex PCR; TCRdb's copy keeps in-frame clones and lacks some. The data hold about 310,000 clones, with roughly 90% observed a single time. The source material was peripheral blood. The source of these receptors is a woman in her thirties or forties with COVID-19, enrolled during active disease.

This clone came up once. This chain uses TRBV7-8 with TRBJ2-7; D perhaps matches TRBD1 (6 bases). In germline, CDR1 is SGHVS, CDR2 FQNEAQ. The CDR3 runs 14 residues. The V and J ends lost 5 bases and 4 bases respectively, with 15 bases between them. This chain's CDR3 is CASSPQTGPYEQYF. The CDR3 coding sequence is TGTGCCAGCAGCCCTCAGACAGGACCATACGAGCAGTACTTC.

In its sample, this clone was seen once. This sequence joins TRBV5-8 and TRBJ1-6; D is perhaps TRBD1 (6 bases). This CDR3 spans 15 amino acids. The V end lost 4 bases, the J end lost 8 bases, and 16 bases lay between the germline ends. CDR1 and CDR2 (germline): SGHTS, YDEGEE. CDR3 sequence reads: CASSTRGQIHSPLHF. The CDR3 DNA follows: TGTGCCAGCAGCACCCGCGGACAGATACATTCACCCCTCCACTTT. The whole variable domain, remainder taken from reference TRBV5-8 and TRBJ1-6, is EAGVTQSPTHLIKTRGQQATLRCSPISGHTSVYWYQQALGLGLQFLLWYDEGEERNRGNFPPRFSGRQFPNYSSELNVNALELEDSALYLCASSTRGQIHSPLHFGNGTRLTVT.

This chain links TRBV27 with TRBJ2-1; 9 positions agree with TRBD2. Germline V gives CDR1 MNHEY, CDR2 SMNVEV (reference sequence). CDR3 size: 15 residues. The junction had 10 bases not matched to a gene; V was cut back by 5 bases and J by 8 bases. CDR3 protein: CASSPGASGTYEQFF. The CDR3 bases are TGTGCCAGCAGTCCCGGTGCTAGCGGGACCTATGAGCAGTTCTTC.

This clone was seen a few times. The chain couples TRBV4-3 to TRBJ2-7, with 7 bases identical to TRBD1. There are 15 residues in the CDR3. Unmatched junction bases numbered 8, after V lost 1 base and J lost 5 bases. Germline-derived CDR1 and CDR2 are LGHNA and YSLEER. CDR3 loop: CASSQGGRGSHEQYF. Here the CDR3 DNA reads TGCGCCAGCAGCCAAGGGGGCAGGGGGTCCCACGAGCAGTACTTC.

The V and J genes are TRBV30 and TRBJ2-7; D possibly corresponds to TRBD1 (5 bases). This CDR3 contains 14 residues. Trimming pared 1 base from V and 1 base from J, leaving 11 bases between. Germline CDR1 reads GTSNPN; CDR2 reads SVGIG (reference sequence). The CDR3 reads CAWSGVGRSYEQYF. The CDR3 nucleotides read TGTGCCTGGAGTGGGGTGGGGCGATCCTACGAGCAGTACTTC.

The genes are TRBV12-3 or TRBV12-4 and TRBJ2-2, with a possible D match to TRBD2 (5 bases). The CDR3 runs 13 residues. V lost 6 bases, J lost 6 bases, and 11 bases lay in between. CDR3 protein: CASSRGGPGELFF. The CDR3 nucleotides read TGTGCCAGCAGCCGAGGAGGTCCCGGGGAGCTGTTTTTT.

This chain joins TRBV11-2 and TRBJ1-1; possible D gene TRBD1, 5 bases. Germline CDR1 and CDR2: SGHAT and FQNNGV. Trimming stripped 0 bases from V and 5 bases from J, with 10 bases between. The CDR3 spans 14 residues. The CDR3 here is CASSLDRESTEAFF. The CDR3, as DNA: TGTGCCAGCAGCTTAGACAGGGAAAGTACTGAAGCTTTCTTT.

V usage is TRBV28 and J usage is TRBJ1-5; 8 positions match TRBD1. The CDR3 contains 15 residues. V was clipped by 0 bases and J by 4 bases; unmatched bases: 2. CDR1 and CDR2 (germline): MDHEN, SYDVKM. The CDR3 loop reads CASSLWDRENQPQHF. The CDR3 region has the DNA TGTGCCAGCAGTTTATGGGACAGGGAGAATCAGCCCCAGCATTTT.

This clone was recorded only once. J is TRBJ2-1 and V is TRBV30; no clear D. The CDR3 has 15 residues. Trimming took off 2 bases at V and 7 bases at J, with 18 bases between the two ends. Per germline, CDR1 GTSNPN and CDR2 SVGIG (reference sequence). The CDR3, as DNA: TGTGCCTGGAGTAATTACCTAGAGCTAGGAAATGAGCAGTTCTTC. It encodes CAWSNYLELGNEQFF. Full variable domain (rest looked up from reference TRBV30 and TRBJ2-1): SQTIHQWPATLVQPVGSPLSLECTVEGTSNPNLYWYRQAAGRGLQLLFYSVGIGQISSEVPQNLSASRPQDRQFILSSKKLLLSDSGFYLCAWSNYLELGNEQFFGPGTRLTVL.

A remark on this clone: Other DNA sequences in this sample translate to the same CDR3. The rearrangement links TRBV7-2 to TRBJ2-3; the D is unclear. Germline V CDR1 and CDR2: SGHTA, FQGNSA. V gave up 1 base and J gave up 1 base, with 6 bases separating them. The CDR3 runs 14 residues. The CDR3 protein is CASSLGLRTDTQYF. In nucleotides, the CDR3 is TGTGCCAGCAGCTTAGGGCTGCGCACAGATACGCAGTATTTT.

The V gene is TRBV30, the J gene TRBJ1-5, with 9 bases fitting TRBD1. CDR1 is GTSNPN, CDR2 SVGIG, per germline (reference sequence). This CDR3 has 14 residues. Unmatched junction bases numbered 6, after V lost 2 bases and J lost 7 bases. CDR3 sequence: CAWSPGQGGQPQHF. In DNA form, the CDR3 reads TGTGCCTGGAGTCCGGGACAGGGTGGGCAGCCCCAGCATTTT.

CDR3 coding DNA: TGCGCCAGCAGTCATAATTACAGGGTATGGGTCGAAAAACTGTTTTTT. It translates to CASSHNYRVWVEKLFF. The genes are TRBV10-1 and TRBJ1-4, with D possibly TRBD1 on 6 matching bases. The CDR3 has 16 residues. Germline V gene data show CDR1 as WNHNN and CDR2 as SYGVQD (reference sequence). V was clipped by 5 bases and J by 8 bases, with 21 bases between them.

V is TRBV6-5 and J is TRBJ2-1, with TRBD2 matching 8 bases. Trimming at V came to 8 bases and at J to 4 bases, leaving 7 bases not matched to a gene. Per germline, CDR1 MNHEY and CDR2 SVGAGI. The CDR3 totals 14 residues. In DNA, the CDR3 is TGTGCCAGCGCCAGGGCTAGCGGGTACAATGAGCAGTTCTTC. Translating gives CASARASGYNEQFF.

Comments on this clone: This sample also contains other DNA sequences that code for the same CDR3. The chain uses TRBV9 and TRBJ2-3, with 7 nucleotides matching TRBD2. This CDR3 has 16 amino acids. CDR1 SGDLS and CDR2 YYNGEE come from the germline V gene. V lost 0 bases to trimming and J lost 2 bases; unmatched junction nucleotides: 6. This CDR3 is CASSVGLAGLTDTQYF. CDR3 sequence (DNA): TGTGCCAGCAGCGTAGGACTAGCCGGGCTCACAGATACGCAGTATTTT.

V gene TRBV21-1 combines with J gene TRBJ1-1; the table names TRBD1, a call not compared with the DNA. TRBV21-1 is a listed pseudogene. CDR3 size: 16 residues. As DNA, the CDR3 is TGTGCCAGCAGCAAATGGCGACAAGGCGAGTACACTGAAGCTTTCTTT. Its translation is CASSKWRQGEYTEAFF.

The V and J genes are TRBV27 and TRBJ2-1; D gene ambiguous. Trimming cost V 8 bases and J 4 bases, with 6 bases left between them. This CDR3 is built from 11 residues. The germline CDR1 and CDR2 sequences are MNHEY and SMNVEV (reference sequence). The CDR3 sequence is CASQRYNEQFF. For the CDR3, the DNA is TGTGCCAGCCAGAGGTACAATGAGCAGTTCTTC.